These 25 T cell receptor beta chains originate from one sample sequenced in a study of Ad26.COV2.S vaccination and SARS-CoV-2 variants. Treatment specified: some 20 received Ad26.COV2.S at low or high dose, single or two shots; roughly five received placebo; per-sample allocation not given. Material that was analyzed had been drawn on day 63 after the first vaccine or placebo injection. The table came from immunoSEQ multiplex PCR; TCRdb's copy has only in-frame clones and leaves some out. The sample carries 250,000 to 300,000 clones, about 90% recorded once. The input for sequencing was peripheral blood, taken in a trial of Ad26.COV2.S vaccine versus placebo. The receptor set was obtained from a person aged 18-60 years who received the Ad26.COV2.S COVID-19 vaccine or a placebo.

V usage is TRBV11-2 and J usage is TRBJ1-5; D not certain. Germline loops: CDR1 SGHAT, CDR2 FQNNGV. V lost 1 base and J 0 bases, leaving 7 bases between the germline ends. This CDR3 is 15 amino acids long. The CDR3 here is CASSLGSLSNQPQHF. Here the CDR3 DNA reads TGTGCCAGCAGCTTAGGAAGCCTTAGCAATCAGCCCCAGCATTTT.

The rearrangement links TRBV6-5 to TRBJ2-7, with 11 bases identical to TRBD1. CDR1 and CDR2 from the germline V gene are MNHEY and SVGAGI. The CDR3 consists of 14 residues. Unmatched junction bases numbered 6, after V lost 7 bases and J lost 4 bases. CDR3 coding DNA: TGTGCCAGCACCTCGGACAGGGGGCGGTACGAGCAGTACTTC. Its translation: CASTSDRGRYEQYF.

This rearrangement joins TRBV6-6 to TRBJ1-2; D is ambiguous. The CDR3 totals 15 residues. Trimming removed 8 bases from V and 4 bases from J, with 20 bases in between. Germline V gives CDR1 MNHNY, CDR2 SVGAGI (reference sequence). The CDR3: CASVVGVPQVYGYTF. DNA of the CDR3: TGTGCCAGCGTCGTCGGAGTCCCTCAAGTCTATGGCTACACCTTC.

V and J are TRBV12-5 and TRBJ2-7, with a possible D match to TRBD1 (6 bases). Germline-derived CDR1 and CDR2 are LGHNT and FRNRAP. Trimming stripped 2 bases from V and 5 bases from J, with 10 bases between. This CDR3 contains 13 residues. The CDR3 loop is CASGLPNRDEQYF. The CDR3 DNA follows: TGTGCTAGTGGTTTGCCGAACAGGGACGAGCAGTACTTC. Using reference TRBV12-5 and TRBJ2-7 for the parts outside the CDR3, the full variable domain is DARVTQTPRHKVTEMGQEVTMRCQPILGHNTVFWYRQTMMQGLELLAYFRNRAPLDDSGMPKDRFSAEMPDATLATLKIQPSEPRDSAVYFCASGLPNRDEQYFGPGTRLTVT.

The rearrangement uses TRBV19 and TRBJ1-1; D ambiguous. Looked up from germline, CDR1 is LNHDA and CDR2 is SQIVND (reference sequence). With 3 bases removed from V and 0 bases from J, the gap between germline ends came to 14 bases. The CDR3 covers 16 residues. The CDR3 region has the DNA TGTGCCAGTAGTATTAACCCGAGTTACATGAACACTGAAGCTTTCTTT. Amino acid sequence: CASSINPSYMNTEAFF. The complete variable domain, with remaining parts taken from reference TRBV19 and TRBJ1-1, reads DGGITQSPKYLFRKEGQNVTLSCEQNLNHDAMYWYRQDPGQGLRLIYYSQIVNDFQKGDIAEGYSVSREKKESFPLTVTSAQKNPTAFYLCASSINPSYMNTEAFFGQGTRLTVV.

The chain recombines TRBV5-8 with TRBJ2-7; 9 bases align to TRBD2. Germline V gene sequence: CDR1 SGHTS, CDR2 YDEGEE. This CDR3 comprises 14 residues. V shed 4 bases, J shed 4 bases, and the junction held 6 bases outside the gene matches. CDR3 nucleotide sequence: TGTGCCAGCAGCACCTGGACTAGCGTGTACGAGCAGTACTTC. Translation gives CASSTWTSVYEQYF. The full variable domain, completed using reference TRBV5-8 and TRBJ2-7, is EAGVTQSPTHLIKTRGQQATLRCSPISGHTSVYWYQQALGLGLQFLLWYDEGEERNRGNFPPRFSGRQFPNYSSELNVNALELEDSALYLCASSTWTSVYEQYFGPGTRLTVT.

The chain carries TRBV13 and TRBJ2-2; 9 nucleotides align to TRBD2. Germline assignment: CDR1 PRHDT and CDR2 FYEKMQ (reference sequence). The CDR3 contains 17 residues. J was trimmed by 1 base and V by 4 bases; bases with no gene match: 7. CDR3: CASSSALAGMNTGELFF. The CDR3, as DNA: TGTGCCAGCAGCTCCGCCCTAGCGGGGATGAACACCGGGGAGCTGTTTTTT.

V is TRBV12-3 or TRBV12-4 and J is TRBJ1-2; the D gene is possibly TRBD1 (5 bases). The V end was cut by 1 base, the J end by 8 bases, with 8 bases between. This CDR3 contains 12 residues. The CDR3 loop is CASSLGTRGYTF. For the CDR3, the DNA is TGTGCCAGCAGTTTAGGGACAAGGGGCTACACCTTC.

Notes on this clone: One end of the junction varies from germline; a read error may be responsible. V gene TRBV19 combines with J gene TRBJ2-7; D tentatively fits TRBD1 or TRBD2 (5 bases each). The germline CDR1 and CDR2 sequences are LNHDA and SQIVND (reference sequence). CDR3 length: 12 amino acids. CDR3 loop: CASSIPGTEKKF. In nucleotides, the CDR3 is TGTGCCAGTAGTATCCCCGGGACGGAAAAAAAATTC.

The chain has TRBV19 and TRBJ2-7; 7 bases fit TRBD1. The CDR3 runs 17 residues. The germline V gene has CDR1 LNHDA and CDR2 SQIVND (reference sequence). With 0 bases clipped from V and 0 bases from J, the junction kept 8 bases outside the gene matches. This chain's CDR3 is CASSIELTGTASYEQYF. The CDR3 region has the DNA TGTGCCAGTAGTATAGAGCTCACCGGGACAGCCTCCTACGAGCAGTACTTC.

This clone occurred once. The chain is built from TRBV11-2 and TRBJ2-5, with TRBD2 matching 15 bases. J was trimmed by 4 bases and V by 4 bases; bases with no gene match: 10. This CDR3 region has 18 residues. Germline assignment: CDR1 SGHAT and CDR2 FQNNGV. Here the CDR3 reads CASSSFRTSGGAGETQYF. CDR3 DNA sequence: TGTGCCAGCAGCTCATTCAGGACTAGCGGGGGGGCAGGAGAGACCCAGTACTTC.

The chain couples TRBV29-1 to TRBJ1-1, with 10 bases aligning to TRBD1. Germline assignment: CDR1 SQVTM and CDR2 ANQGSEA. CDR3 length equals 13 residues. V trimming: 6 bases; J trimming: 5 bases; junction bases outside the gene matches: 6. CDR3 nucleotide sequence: TGCAGCGTACAGACAGGGGGCTTAACTGAAGCTTTCTTT. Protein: CSVQTGGLTEAFF.

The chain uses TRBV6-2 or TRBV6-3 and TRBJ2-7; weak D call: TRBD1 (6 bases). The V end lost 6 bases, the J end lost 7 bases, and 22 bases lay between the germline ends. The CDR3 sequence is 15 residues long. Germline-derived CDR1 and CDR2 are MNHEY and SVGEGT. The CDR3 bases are TGTGCCAGCAGCCCCCTTGGGGGCAGGATCGGAGAGCAGTACTTC. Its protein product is CASSPLGGRIGEQYF.

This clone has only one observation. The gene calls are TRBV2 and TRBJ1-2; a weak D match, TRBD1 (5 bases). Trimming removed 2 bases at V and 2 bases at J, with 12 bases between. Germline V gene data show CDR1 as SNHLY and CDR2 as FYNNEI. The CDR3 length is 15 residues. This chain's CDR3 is CASSERSGLNYGYTF. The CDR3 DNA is TGTGCCAGCAGTGAACGGTCGGGGCTAAACTATGGCTACACCTTC.

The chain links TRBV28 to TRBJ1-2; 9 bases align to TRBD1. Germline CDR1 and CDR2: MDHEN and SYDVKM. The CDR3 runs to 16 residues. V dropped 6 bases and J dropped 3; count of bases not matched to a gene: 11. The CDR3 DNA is TGTGCCAGCAGATCCACAGGGGGCCTATATGACTATGGCTACACCTTC. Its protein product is CASRSTGGLYDYGYTF.

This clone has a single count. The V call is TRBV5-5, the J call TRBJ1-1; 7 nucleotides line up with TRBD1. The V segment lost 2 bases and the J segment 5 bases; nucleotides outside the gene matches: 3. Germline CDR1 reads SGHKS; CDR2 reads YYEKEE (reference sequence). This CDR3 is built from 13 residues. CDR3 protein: CASSFQGGTEAFF. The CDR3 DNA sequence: TGTGCCAGCAGCTTTCAGGGGGGAACTGAAGCTTTCTTT.

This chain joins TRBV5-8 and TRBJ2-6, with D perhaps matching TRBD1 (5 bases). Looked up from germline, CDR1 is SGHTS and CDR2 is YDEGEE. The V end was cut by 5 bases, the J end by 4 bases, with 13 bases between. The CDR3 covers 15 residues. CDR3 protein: CASRHTGTGANVLTF. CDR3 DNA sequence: TGTGCCAGCAGGCACACAGGTACCGGGGCCAACGTCCTGACTTTC.

CDR3 nucleotides: TGTGCCAGTAGTAGTACAGGGGGGAGGTCAGATACGCAGTATTTT. This codes for CASSSTGGRSDTQYF. The chain couples TRBV19 to TRBJ2-3; the match to TRBD1 covers 8 bases. CDR1 is LNHDA, CDR2 SQIVND, per germline (reference sequence). V dropped 4 bases and J dropped 4; count of bases not matched to a gene: 7. This CDR3 has 15 residues. Full variable domain (outside the CDR3, taken from reference TRBV19 and TRBJ2-3): DGGITQSPKYLFRKEGQNVTLSCEQNLNHDAMYWYRQDPGQGLRLIYYSQIVNDFQKGDIAEGYSVSREKKESFPLTVTSAQKNPTAFYLCASSSTGGRSDTQYFGPGTRLTVL.

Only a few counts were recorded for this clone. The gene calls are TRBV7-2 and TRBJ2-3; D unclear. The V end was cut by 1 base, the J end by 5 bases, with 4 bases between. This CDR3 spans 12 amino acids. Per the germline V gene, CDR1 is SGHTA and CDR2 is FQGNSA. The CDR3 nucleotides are TGTGCCAGCAGCTTAGACGGAGATACGCAGTATTTT. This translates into CASSLDGDTQYF.

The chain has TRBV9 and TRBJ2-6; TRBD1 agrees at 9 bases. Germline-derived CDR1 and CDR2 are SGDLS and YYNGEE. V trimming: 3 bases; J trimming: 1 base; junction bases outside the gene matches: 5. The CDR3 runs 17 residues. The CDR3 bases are TGTGCCAGCAGCGGCCGGACAGGGGCGTCTGGGGCCAACGTCCTGACTTTC. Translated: CASSGRTGASGANVLTF. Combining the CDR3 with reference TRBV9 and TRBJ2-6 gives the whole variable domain DSGVTQTPKHLITATGQRVTLRCSPRSGDLSVYWYQQSLDQGLQFLIQYYNGEERAKGNILERFSAQQFPDLHSELNLSSLELGDSALYFCASSGRTGASGANVLTFGAGSRLTVL.

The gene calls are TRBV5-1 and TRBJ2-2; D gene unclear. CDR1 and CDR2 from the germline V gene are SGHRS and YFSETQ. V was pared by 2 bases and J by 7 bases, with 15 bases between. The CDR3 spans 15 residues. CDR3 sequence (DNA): TGCGCCAGCAGCTTCAGAGGACCCGGTAGCGGGGAGCTGTTTTTT. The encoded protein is CASSFRGPGSGELFF.

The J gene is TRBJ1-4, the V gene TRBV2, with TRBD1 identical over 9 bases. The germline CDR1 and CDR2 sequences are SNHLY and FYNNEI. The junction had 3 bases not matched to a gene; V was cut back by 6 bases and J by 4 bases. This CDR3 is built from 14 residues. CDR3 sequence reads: CASRGTGRNEKLFF. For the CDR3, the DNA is TGTGCCAGCAGAGGGACAGGGCGTAATGAAAAACTGTTTTTT.

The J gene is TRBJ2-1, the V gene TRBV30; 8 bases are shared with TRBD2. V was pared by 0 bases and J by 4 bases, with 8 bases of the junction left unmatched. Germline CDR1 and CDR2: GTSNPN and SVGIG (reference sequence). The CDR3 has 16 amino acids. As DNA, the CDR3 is TGTGCCTGGAGTGTTGGAGCGGGGGAGGCTTACAATGAGCAGTTCTTC. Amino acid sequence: CAWSVGAGEAYNEQFF.

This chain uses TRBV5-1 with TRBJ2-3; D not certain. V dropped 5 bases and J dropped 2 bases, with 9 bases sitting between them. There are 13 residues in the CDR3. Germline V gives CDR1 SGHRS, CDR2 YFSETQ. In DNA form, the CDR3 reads TGCGCCAGCAGGGGTAGGGACACAGATACGCAGTATTTT. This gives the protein CASRGRDTDTQYF.

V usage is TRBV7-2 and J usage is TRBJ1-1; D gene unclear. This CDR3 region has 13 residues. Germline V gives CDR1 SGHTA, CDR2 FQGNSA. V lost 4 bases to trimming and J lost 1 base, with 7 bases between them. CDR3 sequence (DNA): TGTGCCAGCAGCTGGGGAAAGAACACTGAAGCTTTCTTT. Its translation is CASSWGKNTEAFF. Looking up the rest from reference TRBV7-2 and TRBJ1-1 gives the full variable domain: GAGVSQSPSNKVTEKGKDVELRCDPISGHTALYWYRQSLGQGLEFLIYFQGNSAPDKSGLPSDRFSAERTGGSVSTLTIQRTQQEDSAVYLCASSWGKNTEAFFGQGTRLTVV.